This TCR beta chain derives from a study of T cell responses to AZD1222 COVID-19 vaccine. Produced via immunoSEQ multiplex PCR; TCRdb's table is partial and in-frame only. The sample comprises 95,000 to 150,000 clones, around 91% of which are singletons, and 1.7% rests with the top ten. The origin of this receptor is an adult in good health. The material was peripheral blood, obtained on day 0 of AZD1222 vaccination.

The CDR3 DNA is TGTGCCATCAGTGAGACGAATGAAAAACTGTTTTTT. Its protein is CAISETNEKLFF. The chain links TRBV10-3 to TRBJ1-4; D is undetermined. Germline V CDR1 and CDR2: ENHRY, SYGVKD. The germline V and J ends were trimmed by 2 bases and 5 bases, with 3 bases remaining between them. The length of the CDR3 is 12 residues.